One and the same sample provided the 22 T cell receptor beta chains below, sequenced in a study of cytomegalovirus exposure and HLA in healthy donors. Profiled with immunoSEQ multiplex PCR; TCRdb holds only in-frame clones, not every one. The table records approximately 150,000 clones, about 88% of them present only once. The sequencing input was PBMCs. All receptors derive from a young man in good health and CMV-seropositive.

The chain carries TRBV25-1 and TRBJ2-1, with 8 bases matching TRBD2. The CDR3 consists of 15 residues. With 4 bases clipped from V and 4 bases from J, the junction kept 6 bases outside the gene matches. Germline V lookup: CDR1 MGHDK, CDR2 SYGVNS. In DNA form, the CDR3 reads TGTGCCAGCAGTGCCCCCGGGGGGGCTTACAATGAGCAGTTCTTC. This translates into CASSAPGGAYNEQFF.

The genes are TRBV27 and TRBJ2-3; 8 positions match TRBD1. The CDR3 has 12 residues. The germline V gene encodes CDR1 MNHEY and CDR2 SMNVEV (reference sequence). V was clipped by 5 bases and J by 13 bases; unmatched bases: 8. CDR3 amino acids: CASSPQGAREYF. CDR3 coding DNA: TGTGCCAGCAGTCCGCAGGGGGCGCGTGAGTATTTT.

The sample holds one count of this clone. The rearrangement joins TRBV2 to TRBJ2-7, with D perhaps TRBD1 (5 bases). Germline CDR1 reads SNHLY; CDR2 reads FYNNEI. V lost 6 bases, J lost 0 bases, and 12 bases lay in between. This CDR3 spans 14 amino acids. The CDR3 nucleotides read TGTGCCAGCAGCAGACAGTTTCTCTCCTACGAGCAGTACTTC. It is translated as CASSRQFLSYEQYF.

This chain uses TRBV19 with TRBJ1-2, with 11 bases that match TRBD1. This CDR3 region has 19 residues. The ends lost 6 bases at V and 5 bases at J; junction bases unmatched: 20. Per the germline V gene, CDR1 is LNHDA and CDR2 is SQIVND (reference sequence). The CDR3 is CASSQLTGTGGTLGYGYTF. CDR3 bases: TGTGCCAGTAGCCAGCTAACCGGGACAGGGGGGACCCTAGGATATGGCTACACCTTC.

V is TRBV13 and J is TRBJ2-6; no definite D call. In germline, CDR1 is PRHDT, CDR2 FYEKMQ (reference sequence). The V and J ends lost 3 bases and 2 bases respectively, with 8 bases between them. This CDR3 has 15 amino acids. This chain's CDR3 is CASSLTSAGANVLTF. In nucleotides, the CDR3 is TGTGCCAGCAGCTTGACTTCCGCTGGGGCCAACGTCCTGACTTTC.

The chain recombines TRBV5-4 with TRBJ2-3, with D tentatively TRBD2 (6 bases). Germline values: CDR1 SGHNT, CDR2 YYREEE (reference sequence). There are 16 residues in the CDR3. Trimming shortened V by 0 bases and J by 0 bases, and 11 bases separated the two germline ends. Here the CDR3 reads CASSLAGGVSTDTQYF. The DNA for the CDR3 is TGTGCCAGCAGCTTGGCTGGCGGGGTTAGCACAGATACGCAGTATTTT.

The chain has TRBV6-6 and TRBJ1-2, with a possible D match to TRBD1 (6 bases). In germline, CDR1 is MNHNY, CDR2 SVGAGI (reference sequence). The CDR3 runs to 13 residues. The V gene lost 7 bases and the J gene lost 8 bases, with 17 bases spanning the gap. The DNA of the CDR3 is TGTGCCAGCAACGAAATACAGGGTGGAGGCTACACCTTC. It translates to CASNEIQGGGYTF.

This clone appeared a few times. The rearrangement links TRBV4-1 to TRBJ2-7, with TRBD2 matching 7 bases. The length of the CDR3 is 15 residues. J was trimmed by 1 base and V by 4 bases; bases with no gene match: 7. Germline-derived CDR1 and CDR2 are MGHRA and YSYEKL. The CDR3 DNA follows: TGCGCCAGCAGCCTAGGATCTAGCGGATCCTACGAGCAGTACTTC. Protein product: CASSLGSSGSYEQYF.

The count of this clone is one. The CDR3 spells CASSQGQGAGETQYF. Written as DNA, the CDR3 is TGTGCCAGCAGCCAAGGACAGGGGGCGGGGGAGACCCAGTACTTC. J is TRBJ2-5 and V is TRBV4-2, with 10 nucleotides matching TRBD1. After removal of 1 base from V and 5 bases from J, the junction contained 4 bases not matched to a gene. Germline CDR1 and CDR2: LGHNA and YNFKEQ. The CDR3 has 15 residues.

The CDR3 bases are TGTGCCAGCAGCGCTAGCGGGGGGGCCTACAATGAGCAGTTCTTC. The encoded protein is CASSASGGAYNEQFF. The rearrangement uses TRBV9 and TRBJ2-1; the match to TRBD2 covers 12 bases. The CDR3 is 15 residues long. Germline CDR1 is SGDLS and CDR2 is YYNGEE. J gave up 2 bases and V 3 bases, and 0 bases lay outside the gene matches.

The CDR3 sequence: CASTGTSESNEQFF. The CDR3 nucleotides read TGCGCCAGCACTGGGACTAGCGAATCTAATGAGCAGTTCTTC. The rearrangement uses TRBV5-1 and TRBJ2-1, with 10 positions matching TRBD2. V lost 6 bases and J lost 7; bases outside the gene matches: 7. Looked up from germline, CDR1 is SGHRS and CDR2 is YFSETQ. There are 14 residues in the CDR3.

This clone was seen more than once but under ten times. This chain connects TRBV6-1 to TRBJ2-7; 9 bases agree with TRBD1. The length of the CDR3 is 14 residues. Germline V gene data show CDR1 as MNHNS and CDR2 as SASEGT. V lost 8 bases to trimming and J lost 0 bases; unmatched junction nucleotides: 5. CDR3 DNA sequence: TGTGCCAGCCCTCCGGGACAGGGCTCCTACGAGCAGTACTTC. Amino acids: CASPPGQGSYEQYF.

V and J are TRBV7-2 and TRBJ2-5, with 11 nucleotides matching TRBD2. The V gene end was trimmed by 4 bases and the J gene end by 3 bases; junction bases not matched to a gene: 4. Germline V lookup: CDR1 SGHTA, CDR2 FQGNSA. The CDR3 runs to 15 residues. CDR3 amino acids: CASSYRLAGKETQYF. The CDR3 bases are TGTGCCAGCAGCTACAGACTAGCGGGGAAAGAGACCCAGTACTTC.

The chain combines TRBV11-3 with TRBJ2-7; no reliable D call. The CDR3 contains 11 residues. Trimming removed 5 bases at V and 7 bases at J, with 9 bases between. Germline V CDR1 and CDR2: SGHNT, YENEEA. In DNA form, the CDR3 reads TGTGCCAGCAGCGCCAACGGGGAGCAGTACTTC. Translation gives CASSANGEQYF.

V gene TRBV5-4 combines with J gene TRBJ2-7; 8 bases line up with TRBD1. Unmatched junction bases numbered 15, after V lost 4 bases and J lost 6 bases. The CDR3 is 16 residues long. Germline V CDR1 and CDR2: SGHNT, YYREEE (reference sequence). CDR3 in DNA: TGTGCCAGCAGCCCAAAAACCGGGACAGGTTTATCCGAGCAGTACTTC. This gives the protein CASSPKTGTGLSEQYF.

This clone is a singleton in its sample. V usage is TRBV6-1 and J usage is TRBJ2-1; the match to TRBD2 covers 10 bases. V lost 5 bases and J lost 4; bases outside the gene matches: 5. The CDR3 totals 15 residues. CDR1 and CDR2 (germline): MNHNS, SASEGT. The CDR3 bases are TGTGCCAGCAGTCTACTAGCGGGAACGTACAATGAGCAGTTCTTC. This sequence encodes CASSLLAGTYNEQFF.

V and J are TRBV5-4 and TRBJ1-2; TRBD1 is a possible D gene (6 bases). The CDR3 consists of 14 residues. With 4 bases removed from V and 2 bases from J, the gap between germline ends came to 12 bases. Germline CDR1 reads SGHNT; CDR2 reads YYREEE (reference sequence). The DNA for the CDR3 is TGTGCCAGCAGCAACCCAGGGGAAAACTATGGCTACACCTTC. Translated, it gives CASSNPGENYGYTF.

The chain couples TRBV28 to TRBJ2-7; D might be TRBD1 (5 bases). This CDR3 is built from 16 residues. Trimming stripped 5 bases from V and 5 bases from J, with 22 bases between. In germline, CDR1 is MDHEN, CDR2 SYDVKM. The CDR3 DNA is TGTGCCAGCAGTACCTCGAGCGAACAGGCTAATCACGAGCAGTACTTC. This translates into CASSTSSEQANHEQYF.

This clone was detected once. The chain combines TRBV6-1 with TRBJ2-3; 7 bases are a match to TRBD2. Germline assignment: CDR1 MNHNS and CDR2 SASEGT. CDR3 length equals 16 residues. The J segment lost 3 bases and the V segment lost 3 bases, leaving 9 bases of the junction unmatched. The CDR3 DNA sequence: TGTGCCAGCAGTGACCTGGGGAGGGGCTGGACAGATACGCAGTATTTT. Its translation: CASSDLGRGWTDTQYF.

This chain connects TRBV19 to TRBJ1-1; D perhaps matches TRBD1 (5 bases). The V end was cut by 5 bases, the J end by 6 bases, with 13 bases between. CDR1 and CDR2 from the germline V gene are LNHDA and SQIVND (reference sequence). This CDR3 spans 13 amino acids. The CDR3 sequence is CASSPLTASEAFF. The CDR3, as DNA: TGTGCCAGTAGTCCATTGACAGCTTCTGAAGCTTTCTTT.

The gene calls are TRBV7-9 and TRBJ2-7, with 8 bases matching TRBD2. Trimming took 5 bases from V and 0 from J; bases not matched to a gene: 9. The CDR3 consists of 16 residues. Germline V gene sequence: CDR1 SEHNR, CDR2 FQNEAQ (reference sequence). The CDR3: CASSETSGGSSYEQYF. CDR3 sequence (DNA): TGTGCCAGCAGCGAAACTAGCGGTGGATCCTCCTACGAGCAGTACTTC.

The chain joins TRBV6-5 to TRBJ1-2, with D unclear. Trimming removed 0 bases from V and 8 bases from J, with 13 bases in between. Germline V gene data show CDR1 as MNHEY and CDR2 as SVGAGI. This CDR3 contains 14 residues. CDR3 sequence reads: CASSYSGPGTGYTF. CDR3 coding DNA: TGTGCCAGCAGTTACTCGGGCCCGGGAACGGGCTACACCTTC.